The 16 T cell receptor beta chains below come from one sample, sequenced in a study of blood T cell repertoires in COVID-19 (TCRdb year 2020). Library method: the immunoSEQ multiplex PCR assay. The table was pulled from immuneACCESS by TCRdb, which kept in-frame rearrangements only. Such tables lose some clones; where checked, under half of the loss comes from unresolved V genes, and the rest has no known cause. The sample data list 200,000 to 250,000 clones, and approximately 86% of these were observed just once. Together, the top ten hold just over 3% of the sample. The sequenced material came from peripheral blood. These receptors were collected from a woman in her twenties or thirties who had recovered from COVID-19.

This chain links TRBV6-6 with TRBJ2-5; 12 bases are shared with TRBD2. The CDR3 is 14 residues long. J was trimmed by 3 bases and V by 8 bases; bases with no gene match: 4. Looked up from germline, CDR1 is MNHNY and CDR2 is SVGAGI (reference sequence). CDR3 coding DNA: TGTGCCAGCCAGCCTAGCGGGGGGGAAGAGACCCAGTACTTC. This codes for CASQPSGGEETQYF.

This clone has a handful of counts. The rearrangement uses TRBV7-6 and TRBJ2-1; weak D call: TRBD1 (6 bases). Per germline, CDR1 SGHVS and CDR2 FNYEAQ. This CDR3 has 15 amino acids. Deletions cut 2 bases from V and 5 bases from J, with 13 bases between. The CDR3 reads CASSLIQGKNNEQFF. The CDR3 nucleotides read TGTGCCAGCAGCTTAATACAGGGCAAGAACAATGAGCAGTTCTTC.

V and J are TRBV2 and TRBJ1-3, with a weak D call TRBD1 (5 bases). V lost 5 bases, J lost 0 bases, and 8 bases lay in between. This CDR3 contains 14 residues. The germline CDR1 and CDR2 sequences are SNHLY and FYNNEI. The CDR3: CASSSDSSGNTIYF. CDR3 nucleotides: TGTGCCAGCAGTAGCGACAGCTCTGGAAACACCATATATTTT.

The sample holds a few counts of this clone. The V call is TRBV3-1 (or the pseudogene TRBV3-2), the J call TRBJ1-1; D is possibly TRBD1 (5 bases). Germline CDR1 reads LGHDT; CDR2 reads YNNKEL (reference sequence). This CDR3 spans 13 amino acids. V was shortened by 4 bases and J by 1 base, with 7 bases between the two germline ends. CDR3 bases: TGTGCCAGCAGCCGGACACCGAACACTGAAGCTTTCTTT. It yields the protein CASSRTPNTEAFF.

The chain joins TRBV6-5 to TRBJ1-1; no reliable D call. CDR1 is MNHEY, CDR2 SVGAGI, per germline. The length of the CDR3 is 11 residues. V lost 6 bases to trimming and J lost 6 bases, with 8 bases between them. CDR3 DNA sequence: TGTGCCAGCAGCTTTGGGCCTGAAGCTTTCTTT. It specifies CASSFGPEAFF.

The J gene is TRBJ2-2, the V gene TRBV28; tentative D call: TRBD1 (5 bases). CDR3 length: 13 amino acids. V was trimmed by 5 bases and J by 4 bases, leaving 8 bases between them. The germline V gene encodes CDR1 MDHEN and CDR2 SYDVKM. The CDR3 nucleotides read TGTGCCAGCAGTCAAAGGGGCACCGGGGAGCTGTTTTTT. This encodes CASSQRGTGELFF.

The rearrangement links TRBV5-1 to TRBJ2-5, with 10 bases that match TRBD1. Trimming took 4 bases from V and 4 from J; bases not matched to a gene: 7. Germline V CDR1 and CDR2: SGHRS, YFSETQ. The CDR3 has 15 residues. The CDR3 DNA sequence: TGCGCCAGCAGCCGGGACAGGGGAGCGGGAGAGACCCAGTACTTC. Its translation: CASSRDRGAGETQYF. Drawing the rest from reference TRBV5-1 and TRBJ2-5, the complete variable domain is KAGVTQTPRYLIKTRGQQVTLSCSPISGHRSVSWYQQTPGQGLQFLFEYFSETQRNKGNFPGRFSGRQFSNSRSEMNVSTLELGDSALYLCASSRDRGAGETQYFGPGTRLLVL.

Here the CDR3 DNA reads TGTGCCAGCAGCTTAGCAGGGAGCTGGAACAATGAGCAGTTCTTC. Residues: CASSLAGSWNNEQFF. This rearrangement joins TRBV7-9 to TRBJ2-1; a possible D gene is TRBD2 (5 bases). The CDR3 length is 15 residues. The ends were cut back, 0 bases at V and 5 bases at J, with 11 bases in the middle. Germline V CDR1 and CDR2: SEHNR, FQNEAQ (reference sequence). Full variable domain (outside the CDR3, taken from reference TRBV7-9 and TRBJ2-1): DTGVSQNPRHKITKRGQNVTFRCDPISEHNRLYWYRQTLGQGPEFLTYFQNEAQLEKSRLLSDRFSAERPKGSFSTLEIQRTEQGDSAMYLCASSLAGSWNNEQFFGPGTRLTVL.

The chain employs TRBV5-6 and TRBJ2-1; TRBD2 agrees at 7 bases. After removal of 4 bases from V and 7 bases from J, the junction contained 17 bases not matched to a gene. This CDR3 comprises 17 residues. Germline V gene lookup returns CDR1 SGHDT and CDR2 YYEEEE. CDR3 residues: CASSPTARRGAGNEQFF. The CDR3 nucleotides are TGTGCCAGCAGCCCAACCGCGAGACGAGGAGCGGGAAATGAGCAGTTCTTC.

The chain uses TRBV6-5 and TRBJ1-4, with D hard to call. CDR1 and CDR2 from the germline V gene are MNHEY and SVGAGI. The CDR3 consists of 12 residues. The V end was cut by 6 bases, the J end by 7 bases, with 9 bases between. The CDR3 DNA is TGTGCCAGCAGCTCGGTCGGTGAAAAACTGTTTTTT. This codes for CASSSVGEKLFF.

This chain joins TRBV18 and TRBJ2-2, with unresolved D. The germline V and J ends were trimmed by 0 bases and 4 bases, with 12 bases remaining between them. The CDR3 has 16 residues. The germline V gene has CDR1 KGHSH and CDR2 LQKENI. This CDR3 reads CASSPPRSSSTGELFF. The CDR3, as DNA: TGTGCCAGCTCACCACCCAGGTCTTCGAGCACCGGGGAGCTGTTTTTT.

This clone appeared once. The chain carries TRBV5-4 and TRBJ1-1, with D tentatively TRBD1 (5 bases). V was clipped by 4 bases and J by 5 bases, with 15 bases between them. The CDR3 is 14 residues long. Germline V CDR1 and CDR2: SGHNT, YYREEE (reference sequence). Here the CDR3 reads CASSIRGAWTEAFF. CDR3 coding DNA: TGTGCCAGCAGCATAAGGGGCGCGTGGACTGAAGCTTTCTTT.

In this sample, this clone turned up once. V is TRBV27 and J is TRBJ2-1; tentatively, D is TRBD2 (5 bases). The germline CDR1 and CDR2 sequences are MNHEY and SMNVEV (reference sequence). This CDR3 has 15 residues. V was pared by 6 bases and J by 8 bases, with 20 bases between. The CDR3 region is CASSPSRARWYEQFF. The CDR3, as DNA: TGTGCCAGCAGCCCCTCGCGGGCCAGATGGTATGAGCAGTTCTTC.

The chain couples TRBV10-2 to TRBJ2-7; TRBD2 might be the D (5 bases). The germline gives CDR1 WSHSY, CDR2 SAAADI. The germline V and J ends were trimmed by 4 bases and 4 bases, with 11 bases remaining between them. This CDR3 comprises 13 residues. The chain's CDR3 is CASSVGREYEQYF. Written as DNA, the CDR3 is TGCGCCAGCAGTGTTGGTAGGGAGTACGAGCAGTACTTC.

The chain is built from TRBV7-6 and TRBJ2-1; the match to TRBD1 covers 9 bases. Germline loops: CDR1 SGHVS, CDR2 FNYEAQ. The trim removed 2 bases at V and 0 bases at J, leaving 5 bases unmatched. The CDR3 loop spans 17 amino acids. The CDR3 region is CASSLRTGDISYNEQFF. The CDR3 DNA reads TGTGCCAGCAGCTTAAGGACAGGGGATATCTCCTACAATGAGCAGTTCTTC.

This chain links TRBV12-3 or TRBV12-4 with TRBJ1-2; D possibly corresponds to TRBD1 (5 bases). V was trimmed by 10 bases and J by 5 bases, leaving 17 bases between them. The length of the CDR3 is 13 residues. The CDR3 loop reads CATQEAGTYGYTF. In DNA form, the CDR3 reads TGTGCCACGCAAGAGGCAGGGACTTATGGCTACACCTTC.